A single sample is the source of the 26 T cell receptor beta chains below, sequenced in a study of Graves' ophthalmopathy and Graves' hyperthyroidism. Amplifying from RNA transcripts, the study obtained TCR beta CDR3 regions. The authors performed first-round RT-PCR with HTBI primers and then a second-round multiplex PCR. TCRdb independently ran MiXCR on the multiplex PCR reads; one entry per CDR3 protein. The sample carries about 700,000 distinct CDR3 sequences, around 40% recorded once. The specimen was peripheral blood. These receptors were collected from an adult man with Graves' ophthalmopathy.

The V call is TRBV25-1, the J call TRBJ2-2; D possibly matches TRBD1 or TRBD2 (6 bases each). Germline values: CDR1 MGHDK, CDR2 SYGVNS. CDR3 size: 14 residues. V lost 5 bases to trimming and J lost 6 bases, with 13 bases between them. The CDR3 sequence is CASSFTGAAGELFF. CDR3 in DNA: TGTGCCAGCAGTTTTACGGGGGCGGCCGGGGAGCTGTTTTTT.

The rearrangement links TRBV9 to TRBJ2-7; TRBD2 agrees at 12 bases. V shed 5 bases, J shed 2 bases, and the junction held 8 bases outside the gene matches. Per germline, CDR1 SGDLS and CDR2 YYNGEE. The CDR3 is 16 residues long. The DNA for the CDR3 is TGTGCCAGCAGTCCCCAATGGACTAGCGGGACCTACGAGCAGTACTTC. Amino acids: CASSPQWTSGTYEQYF.

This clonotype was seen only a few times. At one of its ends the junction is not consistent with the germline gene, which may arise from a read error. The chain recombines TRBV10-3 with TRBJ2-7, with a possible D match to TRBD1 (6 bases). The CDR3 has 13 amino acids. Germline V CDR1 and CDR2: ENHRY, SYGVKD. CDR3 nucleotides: TGTGCCAGCAGTTACTCCGACAGGCGATACTTGAACTTC. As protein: CASSYSDRRYLNF.

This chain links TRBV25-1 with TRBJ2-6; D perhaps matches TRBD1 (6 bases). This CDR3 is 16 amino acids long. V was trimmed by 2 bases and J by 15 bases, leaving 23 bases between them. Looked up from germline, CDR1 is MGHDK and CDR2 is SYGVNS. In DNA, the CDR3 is TGTGCCAGCAGTGAAACTTGGGCCGTGGGGGCCGACGCCCTGACTTTC. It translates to CASSETWAVGADALTF.

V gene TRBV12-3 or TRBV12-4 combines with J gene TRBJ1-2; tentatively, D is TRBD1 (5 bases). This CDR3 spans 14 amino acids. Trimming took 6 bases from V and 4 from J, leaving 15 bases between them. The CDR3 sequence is CASRGTGRGYGYTF. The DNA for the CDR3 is TGTGCCAGCAGAGGGACGGGAAGAGGCTATGGCTACACCTTC.

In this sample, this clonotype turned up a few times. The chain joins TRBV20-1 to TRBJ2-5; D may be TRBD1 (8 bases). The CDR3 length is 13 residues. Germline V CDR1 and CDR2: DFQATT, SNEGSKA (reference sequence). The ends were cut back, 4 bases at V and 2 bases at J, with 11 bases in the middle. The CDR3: CSAIQGGQETQYF. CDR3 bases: TGCAGTGCTATACAGGGGGGGCAAGAGACCCAGTACTTC.

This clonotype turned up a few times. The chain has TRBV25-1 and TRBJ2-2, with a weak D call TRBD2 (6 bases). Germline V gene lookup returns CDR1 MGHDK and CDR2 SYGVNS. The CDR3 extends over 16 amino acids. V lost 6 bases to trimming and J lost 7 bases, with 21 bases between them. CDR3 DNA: TGTGCCAGCAGACCAACGCTTACGGAGGAGGGCGGGGAGCTGTTTTTT. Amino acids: CASRPTLTEEGGELFF.

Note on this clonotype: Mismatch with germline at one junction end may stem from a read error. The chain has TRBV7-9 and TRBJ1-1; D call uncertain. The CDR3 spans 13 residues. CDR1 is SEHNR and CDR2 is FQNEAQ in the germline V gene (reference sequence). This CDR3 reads CASREAQNSEAFF. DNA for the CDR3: TGTGCCAGCAGGGAGGCCCAGAACTCTGAAGCTTTCTTT. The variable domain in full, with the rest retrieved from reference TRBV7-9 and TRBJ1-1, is DTGVSQNPRHKITKRGQNVTFRCDPISEHNRLYWYRQTLGQGPEFLTYFQNEAQLEKSRLLSDRFSAERPKGSFSTLEIQRTEQGDSAMYLCASREAQNSEAFFGQGTRLTVV.

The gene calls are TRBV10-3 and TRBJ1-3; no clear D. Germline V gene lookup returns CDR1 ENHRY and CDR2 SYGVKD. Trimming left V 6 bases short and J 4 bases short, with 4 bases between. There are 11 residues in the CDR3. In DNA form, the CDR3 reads TGTGCCATCAGCTACGGAAACACCATATATTTT. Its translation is CAISYGNTIYF.

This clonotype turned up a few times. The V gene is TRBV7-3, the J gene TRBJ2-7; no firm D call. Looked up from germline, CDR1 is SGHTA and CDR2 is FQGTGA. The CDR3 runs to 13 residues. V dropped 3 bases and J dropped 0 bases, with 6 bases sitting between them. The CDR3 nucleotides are TGTGCCAGCAGCTTGAGCTACTCCTACGAGCAGTACTTC. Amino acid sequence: CASSLSYSYEQYF. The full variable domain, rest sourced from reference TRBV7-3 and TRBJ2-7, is GAGVSQTPSNKVTEKGKYVELRCDPISGHTALYWYRQSLGQGPEFLIYFQGTGAADDSGLPNDRFFAVRPEGSVSTLKIQRTERGDSAVYLCASSLSYSYEQYFGPGTRLTVT.

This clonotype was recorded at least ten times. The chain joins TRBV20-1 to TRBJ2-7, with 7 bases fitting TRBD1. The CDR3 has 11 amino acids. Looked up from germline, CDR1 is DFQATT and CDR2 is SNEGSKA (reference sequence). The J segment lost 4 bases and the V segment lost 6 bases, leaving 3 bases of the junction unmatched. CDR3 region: CSASQGYEQYF. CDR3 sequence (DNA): TGCAGTGCCTCACAGGGGTACGAGCAGTACTTC.

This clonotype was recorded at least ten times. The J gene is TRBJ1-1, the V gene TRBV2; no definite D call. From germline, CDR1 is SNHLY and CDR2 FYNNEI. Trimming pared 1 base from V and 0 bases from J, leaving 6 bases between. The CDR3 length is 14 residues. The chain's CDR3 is CASSEGGMNTEAFF. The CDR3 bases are TGTGCCAGCAGTGAAGGTGGAATGAACACTGAAGCTTTCTTT.

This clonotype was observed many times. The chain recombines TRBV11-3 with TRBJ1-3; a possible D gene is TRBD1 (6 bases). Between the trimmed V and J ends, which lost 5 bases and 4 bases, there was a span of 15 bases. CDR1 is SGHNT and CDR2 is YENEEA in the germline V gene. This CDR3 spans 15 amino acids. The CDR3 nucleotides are TGTGCCAGCAGCCAAAACTACGGGACAGGAAACACCATATATTTT. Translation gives CASSQNYGTGNTIYF. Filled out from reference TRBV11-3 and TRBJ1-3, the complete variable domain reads EAGVVQSPRYKIIEKKQPVAFWCNPISGHNTLYWYLQNLGQGPELLIRYENEEAVDDSQLPKDRFSAERLKGVDSTLKIQPAELGDSAVYLCASSQNYGTGNTIYFGEGSWLTVV.

The CDR3 nucleotides read TGTGCCAGCAGCCCGACAGGGTACGGGGGAACCCTCCACTTT. It encodes CASSPTGYGGTLHF. This chain links TRBV14 with TRBJ1-6; 7 positions agree with TRBD1. In germline, CDR1 is SGHDN, CDR2 FVKESK. J was trimmed by 14 bases and V by 4 bases; bases with no gene match: 11. The CDR3 totals 14 residues.

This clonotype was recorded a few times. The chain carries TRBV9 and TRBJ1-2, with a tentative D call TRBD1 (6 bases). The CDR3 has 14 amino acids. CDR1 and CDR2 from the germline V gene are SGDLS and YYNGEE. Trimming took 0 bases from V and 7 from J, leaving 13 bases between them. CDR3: CASSVAAGGTGYTF. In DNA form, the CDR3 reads TGTGCCAGCAGCGTAGCGGCCGGGGGCACTGGCTACACCTTC.

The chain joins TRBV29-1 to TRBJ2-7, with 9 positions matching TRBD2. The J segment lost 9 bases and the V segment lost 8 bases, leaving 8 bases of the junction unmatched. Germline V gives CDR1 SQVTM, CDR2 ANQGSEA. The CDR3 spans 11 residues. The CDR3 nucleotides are TGCAGCTTAGCGGGGGAAGGGGTGCAGTACTTC. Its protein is CSLAGEGVQYF.

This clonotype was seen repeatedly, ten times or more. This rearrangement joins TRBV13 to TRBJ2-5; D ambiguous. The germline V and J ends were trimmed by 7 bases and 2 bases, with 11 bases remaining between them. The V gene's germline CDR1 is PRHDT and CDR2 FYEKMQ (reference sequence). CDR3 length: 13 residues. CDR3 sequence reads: CASMFRTQETQYF. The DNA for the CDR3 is TGTGCCAGCATGTTCAGGACGCAAGAGACCCAGTACTTC.

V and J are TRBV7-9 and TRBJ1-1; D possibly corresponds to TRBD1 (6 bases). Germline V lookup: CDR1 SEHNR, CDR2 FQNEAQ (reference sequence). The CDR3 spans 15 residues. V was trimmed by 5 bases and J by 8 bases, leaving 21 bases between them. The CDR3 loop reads CASSRGGGGLSEAFF. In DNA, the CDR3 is TGTGCCAGCAGCCGGGGCGGGGGCGGGTTGAGCGAAGCTTTCTTT.

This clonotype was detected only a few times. This chain's CDR3 is CSALSGGVETQYF. CDR3 nucleotide sequence: TGCAGTGCCCTGAGCGGGGGAGTGGAGACCCAGTACTTC. The chain carries TRBV20-1 and TRBJ2-5, with 8 bases aligning to TRBD2. V was clipped by 6 bases and J by 5 bases; unmatched bases: 8. Germline assignment: CDR1 DFQATT and CDR2 SNEGSKA (reference sequence). The CDR3 length is 13 residues.

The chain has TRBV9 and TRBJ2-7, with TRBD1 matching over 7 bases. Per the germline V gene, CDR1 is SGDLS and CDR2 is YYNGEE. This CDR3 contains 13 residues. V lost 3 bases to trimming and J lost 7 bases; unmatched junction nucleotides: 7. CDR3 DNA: TGTGCCAGCAGCGCTAAGACAGGGATTGAGCAGTACTTC. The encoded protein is CASSAKTGIEQYF.

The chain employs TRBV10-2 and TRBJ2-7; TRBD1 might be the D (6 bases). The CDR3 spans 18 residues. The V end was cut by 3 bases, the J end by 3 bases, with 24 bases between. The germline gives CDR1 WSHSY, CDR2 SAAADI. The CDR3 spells CASSDPRVRDISSYEQYF. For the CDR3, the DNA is TGCGCCAGCAGTGATCCCCGCGTCCGGGACATCTCCAGCTACGAGCAGTACTTC.

Written as DNA, the CDR3 is TGTGCCAGCAGCGCCCGAGCCGGGTACGAGCAGTACTTC. Its protein product is CASSARAGYEQYF. The V gene is TRBV6-5, the J gene TRBJ2-7; no clear D. The CDR3 consists of 13 residues. Trimming left V 6 bases short and J 4 bases short, with 13 bases between. Germline CDR1 is MNHEY and CDR2 is SVGAGI.

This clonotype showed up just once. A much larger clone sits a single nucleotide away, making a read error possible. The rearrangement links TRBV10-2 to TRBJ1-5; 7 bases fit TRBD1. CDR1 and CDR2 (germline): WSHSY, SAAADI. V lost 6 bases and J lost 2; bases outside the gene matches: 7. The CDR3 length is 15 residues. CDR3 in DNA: TGCGCCAGCAGCCAGACAGGGACGGGCAATCAGCCCCAGCATTTT. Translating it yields CASSQTGTGNQPQHF.

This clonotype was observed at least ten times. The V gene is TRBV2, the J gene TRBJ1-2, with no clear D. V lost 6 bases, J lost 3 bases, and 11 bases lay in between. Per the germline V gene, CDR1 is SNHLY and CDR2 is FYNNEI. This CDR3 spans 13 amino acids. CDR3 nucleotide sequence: TGTGCCAGCAGGGACGGTCGGGACTATGGCTACACCTTC. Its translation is CASRDGRDYGYTF.

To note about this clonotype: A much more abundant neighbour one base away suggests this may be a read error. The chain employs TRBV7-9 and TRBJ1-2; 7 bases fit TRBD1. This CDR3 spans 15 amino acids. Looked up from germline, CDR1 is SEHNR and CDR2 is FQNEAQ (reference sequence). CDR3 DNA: TGTGCCAGCAGCTCAGGGGGGACAGAAATCGATGGTTACACCTTC. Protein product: CASSSGGTEIDGYTF.

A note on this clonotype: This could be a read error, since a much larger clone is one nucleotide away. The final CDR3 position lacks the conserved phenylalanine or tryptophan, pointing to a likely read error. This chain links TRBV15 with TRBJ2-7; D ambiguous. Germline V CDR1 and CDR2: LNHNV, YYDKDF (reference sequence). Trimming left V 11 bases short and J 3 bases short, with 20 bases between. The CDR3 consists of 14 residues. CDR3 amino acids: CASNMKARDYEQYL. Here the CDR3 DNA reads TGTGCCTCCAACATGAAGGCCAGAGACTACGAGCAGTACCTC.